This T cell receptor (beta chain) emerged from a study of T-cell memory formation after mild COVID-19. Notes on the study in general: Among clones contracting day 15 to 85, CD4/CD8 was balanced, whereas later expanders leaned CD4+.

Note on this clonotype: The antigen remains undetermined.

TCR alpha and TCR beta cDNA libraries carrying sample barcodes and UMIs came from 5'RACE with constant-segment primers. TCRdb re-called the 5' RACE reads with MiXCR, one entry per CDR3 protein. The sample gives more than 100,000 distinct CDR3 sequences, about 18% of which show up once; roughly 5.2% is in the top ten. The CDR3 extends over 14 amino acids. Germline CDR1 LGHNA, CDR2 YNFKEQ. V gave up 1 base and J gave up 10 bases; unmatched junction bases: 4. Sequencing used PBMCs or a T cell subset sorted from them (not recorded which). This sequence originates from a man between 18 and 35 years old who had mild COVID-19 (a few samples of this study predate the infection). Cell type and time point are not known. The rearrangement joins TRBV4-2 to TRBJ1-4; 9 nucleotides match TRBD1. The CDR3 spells CASSQGQGGGKLFF. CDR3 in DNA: TGTGCCAGCAGCCAAGGACAGGGGGGCGGAAAACTGTTTTTT.